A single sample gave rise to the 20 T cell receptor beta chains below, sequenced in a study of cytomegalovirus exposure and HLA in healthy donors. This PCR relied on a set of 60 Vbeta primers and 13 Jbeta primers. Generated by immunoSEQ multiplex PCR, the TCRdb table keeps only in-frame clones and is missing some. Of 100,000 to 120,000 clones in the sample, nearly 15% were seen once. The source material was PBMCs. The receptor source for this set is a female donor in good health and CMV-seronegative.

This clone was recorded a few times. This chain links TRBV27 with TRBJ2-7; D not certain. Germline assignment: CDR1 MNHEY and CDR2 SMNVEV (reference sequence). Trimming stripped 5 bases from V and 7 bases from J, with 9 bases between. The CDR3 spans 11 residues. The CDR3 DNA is TGTGCCAGCAGTCCACGTCGGGAGCAGTACTTC. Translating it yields CASSPRREQYF.

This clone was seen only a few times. CDR3 sequence reads: CASSFGSPSTYNEQFF. The CDR3 DNA reads TGCGCCAGCAGCTTTGGGAGCCCGAGCACCTACAATGAGCAGTTCTTC. The J gene is TRBJ2-1, the V gene TRBV5-1, with D possibly TRBD2 on 5 matching bases. The germline V gene encodes CDR1 SGHRS and CDR2 YFSETQ. The CDR3 has 16 residues. The V end lost 2 bases, the J end lost 2 bases, and 14 bases lay between the germline ends.

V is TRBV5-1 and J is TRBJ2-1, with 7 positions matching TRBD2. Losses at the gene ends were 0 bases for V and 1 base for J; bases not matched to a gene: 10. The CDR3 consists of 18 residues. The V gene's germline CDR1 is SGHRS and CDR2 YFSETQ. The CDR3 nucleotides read TGCGCCAGCAGCTTGGGGGGCGGGAGTGGGGCTTCCTACAATGAGCAGTTCTTC. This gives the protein CASSLGGGSGASYNEQFF.

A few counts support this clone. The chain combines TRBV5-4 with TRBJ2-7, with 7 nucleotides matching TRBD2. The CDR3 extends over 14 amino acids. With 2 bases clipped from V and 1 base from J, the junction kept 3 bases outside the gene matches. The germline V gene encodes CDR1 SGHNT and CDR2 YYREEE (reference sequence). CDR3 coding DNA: TGTGCCAGCAGCTTTGCTAGCGGATCCTACGAGCAGTACTTC. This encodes CASSFASGSYEQYF.

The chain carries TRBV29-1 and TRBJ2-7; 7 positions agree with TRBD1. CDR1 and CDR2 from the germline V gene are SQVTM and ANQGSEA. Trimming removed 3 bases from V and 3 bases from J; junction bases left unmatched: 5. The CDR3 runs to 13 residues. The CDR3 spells CSVEAGTVYEQYF. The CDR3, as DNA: TGCAGCGTTGAGGCCGGGACAGTCTACGAGCAGTACTTC.

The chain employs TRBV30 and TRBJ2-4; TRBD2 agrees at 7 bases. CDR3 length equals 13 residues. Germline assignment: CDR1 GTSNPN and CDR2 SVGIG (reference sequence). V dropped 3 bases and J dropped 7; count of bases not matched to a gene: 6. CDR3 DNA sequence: TGTGCCTGGAGCGGGGGGTTGGGGAACATTCAGTACTTC. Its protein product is CAWSGGLGNIQYF.

CDR3: CASSPSPRGGSSNEQFF. In DNA, the CDR3 is TGTGCCAGCAGCCCCTCCCCCAGGGGCGGGAGTAGTAATGAGCAGTTCTTC. The chain combines TRBV13 with TRBJ2-1, with a weak D call TRBD2 (7 bases). The CDR3 is 17 residues long. The V end was cut by 5 bases, the J end by 7 bases, with 24 bases between. Germline CDR1 is PRHDT and CDR2 is FYEKMQ (reference sequence). The complete variable domain, with remaining parts taken from reference TRBV13 and TRBJ2-1, reads AAGVIQSPRHLIKEKRETATLKCYPIPRHDTVYWYQQGPGQDPQFLISFYEKMQSDKGSIPDRFSAQQFSDYHSELNMSSLELGDSALYFCASSPSPRGGSSNEQFFGPGTRLTVL.

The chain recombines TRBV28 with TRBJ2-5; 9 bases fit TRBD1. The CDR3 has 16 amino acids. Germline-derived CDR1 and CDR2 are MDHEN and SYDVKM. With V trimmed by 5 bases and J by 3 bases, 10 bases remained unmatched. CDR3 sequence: CASSPLPGQGEETQYF. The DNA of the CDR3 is TGTGCCAGCAGTCCCCTACCGGGACAGGGAGAAGAGACCCAGTACTTC.

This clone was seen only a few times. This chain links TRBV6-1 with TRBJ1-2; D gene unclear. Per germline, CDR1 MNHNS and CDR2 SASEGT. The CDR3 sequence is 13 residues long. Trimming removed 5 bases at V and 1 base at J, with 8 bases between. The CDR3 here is CASSPEINYGYTF. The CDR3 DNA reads TGTGCCAGCAGTCCTGAGATTAACTATGGCTACACCTTC.

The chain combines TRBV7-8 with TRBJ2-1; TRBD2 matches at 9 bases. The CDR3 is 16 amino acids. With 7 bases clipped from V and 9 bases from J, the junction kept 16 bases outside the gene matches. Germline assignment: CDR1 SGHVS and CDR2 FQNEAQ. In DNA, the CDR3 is TGTGCCAGCATCATAGGGGCTAGCGGGATAGGTAGTGAGCAGTTCTTC. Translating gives CASIIGASGIGSEQFF. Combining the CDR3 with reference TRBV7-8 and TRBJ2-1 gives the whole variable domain GAGVSQSPRYKVAKRGQDVALRCDPISGHVSLFWYQQALGQGPEFLTYFQNEAQLDKSGLPSDRFFAERPEGSVSTLKIQRTQQEDSAVYLCASIIGASGIGSEQFFGPGTRLTVL.

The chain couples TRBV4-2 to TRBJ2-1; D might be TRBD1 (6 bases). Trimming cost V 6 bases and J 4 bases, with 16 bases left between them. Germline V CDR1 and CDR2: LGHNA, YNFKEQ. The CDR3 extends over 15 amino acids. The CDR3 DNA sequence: TGTGCCAGCAGAGCCGGGACACCCATGTACAATGAGCAGTTCTTC. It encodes CASRAGTPMYNEQFF.

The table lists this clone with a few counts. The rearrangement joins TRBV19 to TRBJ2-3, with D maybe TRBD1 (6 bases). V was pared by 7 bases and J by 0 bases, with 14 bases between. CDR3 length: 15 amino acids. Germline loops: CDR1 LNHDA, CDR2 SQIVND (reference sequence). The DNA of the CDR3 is TGTGCCAGTACAGTAGGGGGTCCGAGCACAGATACGCAGTATTTT. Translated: CASTVGGPSTDTQYF.

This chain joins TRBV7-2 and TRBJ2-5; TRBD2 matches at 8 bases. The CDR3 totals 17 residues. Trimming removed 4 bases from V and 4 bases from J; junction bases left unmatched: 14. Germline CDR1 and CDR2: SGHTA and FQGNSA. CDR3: CASSYPPERGTRETQYF. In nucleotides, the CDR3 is TGTGCCAGCAGCTACCCCCCGGAGCGGGGGACCCGAGAGACCCAGTACTTC.

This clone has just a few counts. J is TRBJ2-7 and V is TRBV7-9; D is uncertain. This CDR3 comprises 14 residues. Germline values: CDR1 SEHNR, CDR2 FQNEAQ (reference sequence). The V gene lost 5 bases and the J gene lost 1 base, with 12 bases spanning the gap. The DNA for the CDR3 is TGTGCCAGCAGCGGCAACAAATTATCCTACGAGCAGTACTTC. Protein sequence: CASSGNKLSYEQYF.

CDR3 sequence: CASGPQGAQPQHF. DNA for the CDR3: TGTGCCAGCGGTCCCCAGGGGGCTCAGCCCCAGCATTTT. The V and J genes are TRBV6-5 and TRBJ1-5; 8 bases are shared with TRBD1. The CDR3 spans 13 residues. V trimming: 8 bases; J trimming: 6 bases; junction bases outside the gene matches: 6. The germline V gene has CDR1 MNHEY and CDR2 SVGAGI.

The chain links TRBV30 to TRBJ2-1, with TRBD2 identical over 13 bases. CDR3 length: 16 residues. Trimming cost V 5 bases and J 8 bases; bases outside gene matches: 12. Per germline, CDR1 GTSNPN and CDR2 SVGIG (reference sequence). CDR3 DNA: TGTGCCTGGCGACTAGCGGGAGGCCTTTTGGGGGATGAGCAGTTCTTC. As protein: CAWRLAGGLLGDEQFF.

CDR3 loop: CASSHQWNTGELFF. CDR3 coding DNA: TGTGCCAGCAGCCATCAGTGGAACACCGGGGAGCTGTTTTTT. The chain recombines TRBV5-4 with TRBJ2-2; D call uncertain. Trimming left V 4 bases short and J 1 base short, with 8 bases between. The CDR3 is made up of 14 amino acids. Germline V lookup: CDR1 SGHNT, CDR2 YYREEE (reference sequence).

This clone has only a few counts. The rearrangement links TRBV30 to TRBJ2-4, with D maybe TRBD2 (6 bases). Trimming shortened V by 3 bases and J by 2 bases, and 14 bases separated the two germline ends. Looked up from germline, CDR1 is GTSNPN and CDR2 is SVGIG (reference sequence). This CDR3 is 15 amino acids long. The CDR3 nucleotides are TGTGCCTGGAGCCTGACTAGGAAATCCAAAAACATTCAGTACTTC. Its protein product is CAWSLTRKSKNIQYF. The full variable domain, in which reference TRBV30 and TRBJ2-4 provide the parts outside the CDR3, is SQTIHQWPATLVQPVGSPLSLECTVEGTSNPNLYWYRQAAGRGLQLLFYSVGIGQISSEVPQNLSASRPQDRQFILSSKKLLLSDSGFYLCAWSLTRKSKNIQYFGAGTRLSVL.

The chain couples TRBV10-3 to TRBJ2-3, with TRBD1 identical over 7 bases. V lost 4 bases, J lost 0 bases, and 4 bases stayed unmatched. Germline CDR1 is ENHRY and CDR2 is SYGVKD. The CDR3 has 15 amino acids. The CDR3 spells CAISVQGESTDTQYF. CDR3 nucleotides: TGTGCCATCAGTGTCCAGGGGGAAAGCACAGATACGCAGTATTTT.

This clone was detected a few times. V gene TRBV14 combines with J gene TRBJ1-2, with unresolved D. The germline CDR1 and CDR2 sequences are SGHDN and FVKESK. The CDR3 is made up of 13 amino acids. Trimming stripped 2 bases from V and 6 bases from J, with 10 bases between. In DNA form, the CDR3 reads TGTGCCAGCAGCCAAACTCGAACCCATGGCTACACCTTC. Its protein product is CASSQTRTHGYTF.